Listed below are T cell receptor beta chains from one sample, sequenced in a study of blood T cell repertoires in COVID-19. The table came from immunoSEQ multiplex PCR; TCRdb's copy has only in-frame clones and leaves some out. This repertoire shows about 400,000 clones, 87% found once; its top ten account for nearly 2%. What was sequenced was PBMCs or T cells enriched from blood (not recorded which). The receptors stem from a woman aged 18 to 35 with acute COVID-19. CDR3s include the opening cysteine and the closing phenylalanine or tryptophan. A D gene is named only where the DNA matches it firmly.

J gene	V gene	CDR3 length	D gene	CDR3 protein
TRBJ1-2	TRBV12-3/TRBV12-4	13	TRBD1	CASRWTGNYGYTF
TRBJ1-5	TRBV19	15	TRBD1	CASSIGDRDNQPQHF
TRBJ1-6	TRBV25-1	15	TRBD1	CASRATGVMASPLHF
TRBJ1-2	TRBV30	16	.	CAWSVRRGAQGYGYTF
TRBJ2-7	TRBV29-1	13	TRBD1	CSVAGGGTYEQYF
TRBJ1-2	TRBV24-1	13	.	CATSDSGLYGYTF
TRBJ2-7	TRBV3-1/TRBV3-2	16	TRBD2	CASSQWTSGSKNEQYF
TRBJ1-1	TRBV10-3	12	.	CAIGKGLTEAFF
TRBJ2-3	TRBV7-9	15	.	CASSLTGGGTDTQYF
TRBJ2-1	TRBV6-5	15	TRBD1	CASRPGTGSYNEQFF
TRBJ1-6	TRBV30	14	.	CAWKGGSHNSPLHF
TRBJ2-7	TRBV7-2	15	TRBD1	CASSFGQAVSYEQYF
TRBJ1-5	TRBV28	14	TRBD1	CASATGKSNQPQHF
TRBJ2-3	TRBV12-3/TRBV12-4	11	.	CASSLQDTQYF
TRBJ1-6	TRBV19	15	.	CATRDWSSYNSPLHF